The clone carrying this TCR beta chain has a handful of counts. Its antigen is undetermined. The entry originates in a study of identical twins. Study-wide results and limits: Models came in too low on out-of-frame TCR alpha sharing in monozygotic twins. Whereas memory repertoires showed no such difference, abundant cord blood beta clonotypes carried fewer insertions.

From the 5' RACE reads, TCRdb called clonotypes with MiXCR, one entry per CDR3 protein. There are 600,000 to 700,000 distinct CDR3 sequences in the sample; 21% occur only once, and roughly 4.3% lies in the top ten. These data are also associated with another study on T cells expressing NK-cell markers. That source notes: Once again these clonotypes came out on top in the CD3+CD56-NKG2C+ fraction of a few donors.

Sample: PBMCs. The sequence came from a young woman in good health.

CDR3: CSVRLTVTYEQYF. CDR3 nucleotides: TGCAGCGTTAGACTGACAGTAACCTACGAGCAGTACTTC. This chain joins TRBV29-1 and TRBJ2-7; possibly TRBD1 for D (5 bases). Germline V gene data show CDR1 as SQVTM and CDR2 as ANQGSEA. V was trimmed by 5 bases and J by 2 bases, leaving 13 bases between them. The CDR3 loop spans 13 amino acids.